These T cell receptor beta chains were read from a single sample in a study of T cell responses to AZD1222 COVID-19 vaccine. TCRdb keeps only in-frame clones here, not all; method: immunoSEQ multiplex PCR. The table lists some 86,000 clones, roughly 86% of them singletons. Source: peripheral blood, taken 28 days after the second AZD1222 dose. The receptors originated from an adult who received the AZD1222 COVID-19 vaccine. The CDR3 runs from the conserved cysteine through the conserved F or W. Fields, in order: J gene, V gene, clone size, D gene, CDR3 protein, CDR3 DNA. The D gene is left open where the match is weak. Some rows have no size entry. The others give once, few or many, or a class for an expanded clone.

J: TRBJ1-1; V: TRBV11-2; size: -; D: -; CDR3: CASSSDRNTEAFF; DNA: TGTGCCAGCAGCTCTGACAGGAACACTGAAGCTTTCTTT
J: TRBJ1-3; V: TRBV28; size: -; D: TRBD1; CDR3: CASSAGGWYGNTIYF; DNA: TGTGCCAGCAGTGCAGGGGGCTGGTATGGAAACACCATATATTTT
J: TRBJ2-1; V: TRBV7-9; size: -; D: -; CDR3: CASSYLAPLSEYRYNEQFF; DNA: TGTGCCAGCAGCTATCTAGCGCCTCTTAGCGAATATAGGTACAATGAGCAGTTCTTC
J: TRBJ1-5; V: TRBV28; size: -; D: TRBD1; CDR3: CASSLVFTRGPNQPQHF; DNA: TGTGCCAGCAGTTTGGTCTTCACCAGGGGGCCGAATCAGCCCCAGCATTTT
J: TRBJ1-5; V: TRBV6-1; size: -; D: TRBD1; CDR3: CASSASGGLLNQPQHF; DNA: TGTGCCAGCAGTGCTTCAGGGGGCCTTTTAAATCAGCCCCAGCATTTT
J: TRBJ1-1; V: TRBV6-6; size: -; D: -; CDR3: CASSYSRSNTEAFF; DNA: TGTGCCAGCAGTTACTCGAGGTCGAACACTGAAGCTTTCTTT
J: TRBJ1-1; V: TRBV7-9; size: few; D: TRBD1; CDR3: CASSSHGQGVTEAFF; DNA: TGTGCCAGCAGCTCCCATGGACAGGGAGTGACTGAAGCTTTCTTT
J: TRBJ2-7; V: TRBV6-5; size: -; D: TRBD2; CDR3: CATREGYSQTYEQYF; DNA: TGTGCTACAAGGGAGGGGTACAGTCAAACCTACGAGCAGTACTTC
J: TRBJ2-1; V: TRBV6-2/TRBV6-3; size: medium-sized; D: -; CDR3: CASSYEDYNEQFF; DNA: TGTGCCAGCAGTTACGAAGACTACAATGAGCAGTTCTTC
J: TRBJ2-1; V: TRBV25-1; size: -; D: TRBD2; CDR3: CASSERVSGRVDNEQFF; DNA: TGTGCCAGCAGTGAAAGAGTTAGTGGGAGGGTCGACAATGAGCAGTTCTTC
J: TRBJ2-5; V: TRBV7-2; size: -; D: TRBD2; CDR3: CASRRGGETQYF; DNA: TGTGCCAGCAGACGGGGAGGGGAGACCCAGTACTTC
J: TRBJ1-1; V: TRBV30; size: -; D: TRBD1; CDR3: CAWGTGVRTEAFF; DNA: TGTGCCTGGGGGACAGGGGTACGAACTGAAGCTTTCTTT
J: TRBJ2-7; V: TRBV18; size: -; D: -; CDR3: CASSPPYPSVPNEQYF; DNA: TGTGCCAGCTCACCACCGTATCCTAGCGTCCCTAACGAGCAGTACTTC
J: TRBJ2-6; V: TRBV4-2; size: -; D: -; CDR3: CASSQVATSGANVLTF; DNA: TGTGCCAGCAGCCAAGTAGCCACCTCTGGGGCCAACGTCCTGACTTTC
J: TRBJ1-2; V: TRBV3-1/TRBV3-2; size: -; D: -; CDR3: CASSHDRNYGYTF; DNA: TGTGCCAGCAGCCACGACCGGAACTATGGCTACACCTTC
J: TRBJ2-7; V: TRBV6-5; size: -; D: -; CDR3: CASSPSYEQYF; DNA: TGTGCCAGCAGTCCATCCTACGAGCAGTACTTC
J: TRBJ2-7; V: TRBV7-2; size: few; D: -; CDR3: CASSPRAYEQYF; DNA: TGTGCCAGCAGCCCCCGGGCCTACGAGCAGTACTTC
J: TRBJ2-1; V: TRBV7-9; size: -; D: -; CDR3: CASSRSTRSDNEQFF; DNA: TGTGCCAGCAGCCGATCGACACGGTCGGACAATGAGCAGTTCTTC
J: TRBJ2-1; V: TRBV29-1; size: -; D: TRBD2; CDR3: CSVVAGVRNEQFF; DNA: TGCAGCGTTGTCGCGGGAGTGAGGAATGAGCAGTTCTTC
J: TRBJ2-1; V: TRBV6-6; size: -; D: TRBD2; CDR3: CASSYVGGYNEQFF; DNA: TGTGCCAGCAGTTACGTGGGAGGGTACAATGAGCAGTTCTTC
J: TRBJ2-7; V: TRBV10-3; size: -; D: TRBD1; CDR3: CAISASQGQGVDEQYF; DNA: TGTGCCATCAGTGCCTCACAAGGACAGGGGGTAGACGAGCAGTACTTC
J: TRBJ1-5; V: TRBV2; size: -; D: -; CDR3: CASSGQGNQPQHF; DNA: TGTGCCAGCAGTGGACAGGGCAATCAGCCCCAGCATTTT
J: TRBJ2-3; V: TRBV11-2; size: -; D: -; CDR3: CASSLNPGALSTDTQYF; DNA: TGTGCCAGCAGCTTAAACCCAGGGGCCCTTTCCACAGATACGCAGTATTTT
J: TRBJ1-1; V: TRBV2; size: -; D: -; CDR3: CASSEGHKNTEAFF; DNA: TGTGCCAGCAGTGAGGGACACAAGAACACTGAAGCTTTCTTT
J: TRBJ1-5; V: TRBV5-1; size: -; D: -; CDR3: CASSLLPGQSNQPQHF; DNA: TGCGCCAGCAGCTTGCTCCCCGGACAGAGCAATCAGCCCCAGCATTTT
J: TRBJ1-2; V: TRBV19; size: once; D: TRBD1; CDR3: CASRGQFTLYGYTF; DNA: TGTGCCAGTAGGGGACAGTTCACTCTATATGGCTACACCTTC
J: TRBJ2-1; V: TRBV18; size: -; D: -; CDR3: CASSPSTSRNEQFF; DNA: TGTGCCAGCTCACCATCGACTAGTCGCAATGAGCAGTTCTTC
J: TRBJ1-6; V: TRBV5-6; size: few; D: -; CDR3: CASSLGYNSPLHF; DNA: TGTGCCAGCAGCTTGGGTTATAATTCACCCCTCCACTTT
J: TRBJ2-2; V: TRBV2; size: -; D: TRBD2; CDR3: CASSPLAGGYAGELFF; DNA: TGTGCCAGCAGTCCGTTAGCGGGAGGGTATGCCGGGGAGCTGTTTTTT
J: TRBJ2-1; V: TRBV28; size: -; D: TRBD2; CDR3: CASSLSLAAYNEQFF; DNA: TGTGCCAGCAGTTTATCCCTAGCGGCGTACAATGAGCAGTTCTTC
J: TRBJ1-3; V: TRBV29-1; size: -; D: -; CDR3: CSVVTRASSGNTIYF; DNA: TGCAGCGTTGTGACCAGGGCGAGCTCTGGAAACACCATATATTTT
J: TRBJ2-1; V: TRBV10-3; size: -; D: TRBD2; CDR3: CAISHILAGKDEQFF; DNA: TGTGCCATCAGTCACATCCTAGCGGGAAAGGATGAGCAGTTCTTC
J: TRBJ2-7; V: TRBV19; size: -; D: -; CDR3: CASRMNSGSSYEQYF; DNA: TGTGCCAGTAGGATGAATAGCGGCAGCTCCTACGAGCAGTACTTC
J: TRBJ2-5; V: TRBV18; size: -; D: TRBD1; CDR3: CASSPINTRGTQTQYF; DNA: TGTGCCAGCTCACCGATTAATACCAGGGGGACGCAGACCCAGTACTTC
J: TRBJ1-1; V: TRBV5-1; size: -; D: TRBD1; CDR3: CASRGTGGWNTEAFF; DNA: TGCGCCAGCAGGGGGACAGGGGGCTGGAACACTGAAGCTTTCTTT
J: TRBJ2-7; V: TRBV6-5; size: -; D: -; CDR3: CASRAGGEEVEQYF; DNA: TGTGCCAGCAGAGCCGGGGGCGAAGAGGTCGAGCAGTACTTC
J: TRBJ2-3; V: TRBV30; size: -; D: TRBD2; CDR3: CAWGLADSDTQYF; DNA: TGTGCCTGGGGACTAGCGGATTCAGATACGCAGTATTTT
J: TRBJ1-1; V: TRBV2; size: -; D: TRBD1; CDR3: CASRGTENTEAFF; DNA: TGTGCCAGCAGGGGGACAGAGAACACTGAAGCTTTCTTT
J: TRBJ2-2; V: TRBV7-8; size: -; D: -; CDR3: CASSPRQNTGELFF; DNA: TGTGCCAGCAGCCCCAGACAGAACACCGGGGAGCTGTTTTTT
J: TRBJ1-5; V: TRBV2; size: -; D: -; CDR3: CASSGQGLGQPQHF; DNA: TGTGCCAGCAGCGGTCAGGGGTTGGGTCAGCCCCAGCATTTT
J: TRBJ2-1; V: TRBV6-5; size: once; D: -; CDR3: CASISPRYEQFF; DNA: TGTGCCAGCATTAGTCCGAGGTATGAGCAGTTCTTC
J: TRBJ1-2; V: TRBV28; size: -; D: TRBD1; CDR3: CASSQDRVTGYTF; DNA: TGTGCCAGCAGTCAAGACAGGGTGACTGGCTACACCTTC
J: TRBJ2-2; V: TRBV7-3; size: -; D: -; CDR3: CASSLRQGNTGELFF; DNA: TGTGCCAGCAGCTTACGCCAGGGGAACACCGGGGAGCTGTTTTTT
J: TRBJ1-1; V: TRBV15; size: -; D: -; CDR3: CATSSNRVNTEAFF; DNA: TGTGCCACCAGCAGTAACAGGGTGAACACTGAAGCTTTCTTT
J: TRBJ1-2; V: TRBV10-3; size: -; D: TRBD1; CDR3: CAIPDRENYGYTF; DNA: TGTGCCATTCCGGACAGGGAGAACTATGGCTACACCTTC
J: TRBJ2-3; V: TRBV9; size: -; D: TRBD2; CDR3: CASSDPGLGGDTQYF; DNA: TGTGCCAGCAGCGATCCGGGACTAGGCGGAGATACGCAGTATTTT
J: TRBJ1-5; V: TRBV4-1; size: once; D: -; CDR3: CASSLRIGAGQPQHF; DNA: TGCGCCAGCAGCCTAAGGATTGGGGCAGGTCAGCCCCAGCATTTT